Below, one T cell receptor (beta chain) is given with its context. Its antigen remains unknown. The record originates from a study of post-analysis software for immune sequencing data. The study's findings and limits: Relative to controls, patients with multiple sclerosis showed significantly lower normalized Chao1 diversity. TRBV5-6, TRBV5-1 and TRBV20-1 were among about 5 TRBV segments more frequent in patients than controls.

Trimming removed 3 bases from V and 6 bases from J, with 15 bases in between. Germline V gives CDR1 MNHNS, CDR2 SASEGT. The CDR3 consists of 14 residues. Unique molecular identifiers featured in each of the TCR beta cDNA libraries. Input populations of roughly 0.95 to 10 million T cells gave rise to some 500,000 cDNA molecules. One entry per CDR3 protein results from TCRdb running MiXCR on the PCR reads. The data contain some 450,000 distinct CDR3 sequences, around 40% of them singletons. The clonotype was recovered from a girl under 18 with multiple sclerosis. J is TRBJ2-7 and V is TRBV6-1; TRBD1 or TRBD2 may be the D gene (6 bases each). Sequencing was carried out using blood. The CDR3, as DNA: TGTGCCAGCAGTGACCGCGGGACAACCTGCGAGCAGTACTTC. Translated, it gives CASSDRGTTCEQYF.